The source of this TCR beta chain is a study of shared clonotypes between healthy human individuals. Overall study findings and caveats: Blood was the sole source, and tissue repertoires probably differ.

CDR3 length equals 13 residues. V was shortened by 1 base and J by 4 bases, with 5 bases between the two germline ends. Germline V lookup: CDR1 LNHDA, CDR2 SQIVND (reference sequence). A note on this clone: Its antigen remains unknown.

Some clones are missing from TCRdb's copy, which holds only in-frame ones; the method was immunoSEQ multiplex PCR. The sample includes fewer than 1 million clones, roughly 96% of them seen just once. CD8 cells regarded as naive lacked CD45RO, were positively chosen for CCR7, and omitted terminally differentiated effector memory CD45RA+ cells. The sequenced sample was naive CD8+ T cells sorted from blood. This TCR came from a man aged 25-45 years in good health. This chain links TRBV19 with TRBJ1-5; D is ambiguous. CDR3 bases: TGTGCCAGTAGTATAGGGAGAAATCAGCCCCAGCATTTT. This translates into CASSIGRNQPQHF.